This T cell receptor beta chain was sequenced during a study of blood T cell repertoires in COVID-19 (dated by TCRdb to 2018 to 2021). Concerning the study at large: The collaborator samples originated in the United States, Italy and Spain and spanned the acute and convalescent phases of COVID-19. A de-identified subject ID, COVID-19 status, age in years and sex were almost always included in the sample metadata. The material from the prospective study consisted of cDNA or gDNA derived from T cells, B-cell-depleted T cells, or PBMCs. Subjects who had been exposed to COVID-19, were actively infected with it, or had recovered from it provided the deeply sampled blood TCRbeta repertoires that made up the dataset. The samples were drawn from the first 160 participants of the ongoing ImmuneRACE study and from some 1,300 subjects provided by 6 global collaborators. A freely available public database, intended as a resource for researchers studying the immune response to SARS-CoV-2, is where the repertoires were released. Where HLA class I and class II types were available, the types were taken from metadata supplied by the sample provider, not from assay-based typing. The paper as a whole reports these results and caveats: Clinical and demographic metadata were provided uncurated, with the amount varying by source and participant.

Comment on this clone: Its recognized antigen is unknown. Base qualities are not provided; no much larger clone lies one nucleotide away.

TCRbeta CDR3 regions were amplified from genomic DNA using the immunoSEQ Assay, a bias-controlled multiplex PCR. Per the authors' processing: The number of nucleated cells in each sample was estimated from the amplification of reference gene primers within the assay. Sequence reads were collapsed and filtered to measure the absolute abundance of every unique TCRbeta CDR3 rearrangement. For each sample, productive Simpson clonality was calculated as the square root of Simpson's diversity index across productive rearrangements. TCRdb took this table from immuneACCESS and kept in-frame rearrangements with V and J called. Such tables lack part of the clones; where checked against another copy, unresolved V genes explain under half of the gap, and the rest is unexplained. V, J and clone size derive from that table, while D and trimming were established from the DNA sequence. This sample lists roughly 150,000 clones; 84% were detected once. Around 2.7% of the sample is taken by the ten largest.

At one collaborating source in Seattle, patients were enrolled during active infection and were followed longitudinally through the course of disease. Whole blood was collected in K2EDTA tubes by collaborating institutions according to the institutions' own protocols. For TCRbeta analysis, collaborators shipped samples as frozen whole blood, isolated PBMCs, or DNA extracted from either of those sample types. Specimen: peripheral blood. The clonotype originates from a woman of 80 years or more with COVID-19, enrolled during active disease.

The sequence in DNA is TGTGCCAGCTCACCCCGGGACAATAACTATGGCTACACCTTC. This encodes CASSPRDNNYGYTF. The chain couples TRBV18 to TRBJ1-2; the D region possibly corresponds to TRBD1 (6 bases align). Based on the germline V gene, the CDR1 and CDR2 sequences are KGHSH and LQKENI. The V and J ends are trimmed by 3 bases and 1 base, leaving 9 bases between them. The CDR3 runs 14 amino acids, cysteine and phenylalanine included. Here the CDR3 DNA is all that survives: 42 bases in frame from base 1.